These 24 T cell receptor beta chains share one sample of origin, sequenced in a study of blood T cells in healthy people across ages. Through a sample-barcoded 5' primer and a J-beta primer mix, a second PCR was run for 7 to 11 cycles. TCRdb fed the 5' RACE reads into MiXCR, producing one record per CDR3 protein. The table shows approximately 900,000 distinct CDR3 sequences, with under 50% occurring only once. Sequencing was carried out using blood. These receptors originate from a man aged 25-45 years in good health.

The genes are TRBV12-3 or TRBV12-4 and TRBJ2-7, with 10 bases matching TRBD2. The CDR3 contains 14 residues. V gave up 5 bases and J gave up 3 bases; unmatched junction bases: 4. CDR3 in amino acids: CASSMTSGYYEQYF. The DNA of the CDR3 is TGTGCCAGCAGTATGACTAGCGGGTACTACGAGCAGTACTTC.

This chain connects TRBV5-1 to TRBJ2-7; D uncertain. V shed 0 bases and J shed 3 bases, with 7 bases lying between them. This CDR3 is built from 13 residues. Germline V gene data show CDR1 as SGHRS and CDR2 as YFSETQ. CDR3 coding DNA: TGCGCCAGCAGCTTGGACAATAACTACGAGCAGTACTTC. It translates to CASSLDNNYEQYF.

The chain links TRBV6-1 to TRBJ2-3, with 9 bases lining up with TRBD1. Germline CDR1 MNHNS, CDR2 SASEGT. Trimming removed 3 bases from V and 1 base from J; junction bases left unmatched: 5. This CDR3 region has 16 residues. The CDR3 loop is CASSDGQGWGTDTQYF. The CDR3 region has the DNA TGTGCCAGCAGTGATGGACAGGGGTGGGGCACAGATACGCAGTATTTT.

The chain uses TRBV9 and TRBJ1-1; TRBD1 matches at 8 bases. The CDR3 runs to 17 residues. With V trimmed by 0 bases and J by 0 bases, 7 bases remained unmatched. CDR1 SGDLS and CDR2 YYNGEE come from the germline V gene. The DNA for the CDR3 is TGTGCCAGCAGCGTAGACCCTCCAGGGGGCTTGAACACTGAAGCTTTCTTT. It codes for CASSVDPPGGLNTEAFF.

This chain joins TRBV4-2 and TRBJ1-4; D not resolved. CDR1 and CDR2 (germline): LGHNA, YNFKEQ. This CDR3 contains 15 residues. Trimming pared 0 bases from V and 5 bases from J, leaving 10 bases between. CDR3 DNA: TGTGCCAGCAGCCAAGAGCCGGGCCGCAATGAAAAACTGTTTTTT. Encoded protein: CASSQEPGRNEKLFF.

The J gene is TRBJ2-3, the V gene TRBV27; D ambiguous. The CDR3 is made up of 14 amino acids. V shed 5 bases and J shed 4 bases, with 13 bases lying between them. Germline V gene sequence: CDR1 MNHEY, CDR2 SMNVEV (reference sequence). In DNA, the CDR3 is TGTGCCAGCAGTCCGGACCGATTCCCAGATACGCAGTATTTT. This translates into CASSPDRFPDTQYF.

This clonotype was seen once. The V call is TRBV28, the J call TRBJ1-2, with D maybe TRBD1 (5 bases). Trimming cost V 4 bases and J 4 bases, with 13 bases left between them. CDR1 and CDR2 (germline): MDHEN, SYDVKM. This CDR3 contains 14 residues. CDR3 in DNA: TGTGCCAGCAGTTCACAGGCAACTCGCTATGGCTACACCTTC. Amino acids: CASSSQATRYGYTF.

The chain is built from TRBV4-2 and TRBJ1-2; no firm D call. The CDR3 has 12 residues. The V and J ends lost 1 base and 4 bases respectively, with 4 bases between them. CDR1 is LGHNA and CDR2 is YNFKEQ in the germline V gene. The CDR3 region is CASSQVPYGYTF. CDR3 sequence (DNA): TGTGCCAGCAGCCAAGTCCCCTATGGCTACACCTTC.

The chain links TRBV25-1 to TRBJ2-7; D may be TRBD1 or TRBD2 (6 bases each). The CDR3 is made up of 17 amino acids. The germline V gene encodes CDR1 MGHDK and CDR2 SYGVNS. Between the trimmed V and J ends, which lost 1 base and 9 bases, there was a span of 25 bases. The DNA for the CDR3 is TGTGCCAGCAGTGAATCCAGCTCTGGGACATCGGAGGGGGGGCAGTACTTC. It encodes CASSESSSGTSEGGQYF.

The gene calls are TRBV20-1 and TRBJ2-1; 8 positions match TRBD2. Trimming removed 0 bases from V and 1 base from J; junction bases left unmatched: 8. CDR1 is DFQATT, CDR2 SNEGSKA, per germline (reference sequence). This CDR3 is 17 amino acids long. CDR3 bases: TGCAGTGCTAGAGACCCCGGGGGGGATGGATCCTACAATGAGCAGTTCTTC. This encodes CSARDPGGDGSYNEQFF.

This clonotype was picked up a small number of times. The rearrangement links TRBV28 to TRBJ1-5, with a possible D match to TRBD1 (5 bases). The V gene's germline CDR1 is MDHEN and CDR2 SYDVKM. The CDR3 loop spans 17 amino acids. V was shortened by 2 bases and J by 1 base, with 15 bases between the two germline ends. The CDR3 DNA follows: TGTGCCAGCAGTTTACGGCGGGGGGGATTAAGCAATCAGCCCCAGCATTTT. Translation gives CASSLRRGGLSNQPQHF. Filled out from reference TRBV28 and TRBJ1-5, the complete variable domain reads DVKVTQSSRYLVKRTGEKVFLECVQDMDHENMFWYRQDPGLGLRLIYFSYDVKMKEKGDIPEGYSVSREKKERFSLILESASTNQTSMYLCASSLRRGGLSNQPQHFGDGTRLSIL.

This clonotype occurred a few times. CDR3 nucleotide sequence: TGCGCCAGCAGCCAAGACCTTAGGGTTGAGACCCAGTACTTC. Translated, it gives CASSQDLRVETQYF. This sequence joins TRBV4-1 and TRBJ2-5; D is ambiguous. The germline CDR1 and CDR2 sequences are MGHRA and YSYEKL. Trimming took off 0 bases at V and 5 bases at J, with 10 bases between the two ends. This CDR3 is built from 14 residues.

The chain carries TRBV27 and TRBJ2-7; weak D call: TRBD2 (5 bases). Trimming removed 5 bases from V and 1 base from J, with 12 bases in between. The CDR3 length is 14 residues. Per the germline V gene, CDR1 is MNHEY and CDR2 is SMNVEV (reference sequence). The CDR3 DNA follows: TGTGCCAGCAGTCATCGGACTGGTTCCTACGAGCAGTACTTC. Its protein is CASSHRTGSYEQYF.

Here the CDR3 reads CASSGQGSTEAFF. Written as DNA, the CDR3 is TGTGCCAGCAGCGGACAGGGTAGTACTGAAGCTTTCTTT. The chain couples TRBV12-3 or TRBV12-4 to TRBJ1-1, with 8 bases identical to TRBD1. CDR3 size: 13 residues. Losses at the gene ends were 6 bases for V and 5 bases for J; bases not matched to a gene: 5.

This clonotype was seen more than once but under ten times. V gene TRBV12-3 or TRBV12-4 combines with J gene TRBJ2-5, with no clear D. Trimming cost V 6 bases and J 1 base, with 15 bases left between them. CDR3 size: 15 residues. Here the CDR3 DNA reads TGTGCCAGCAGCCATGTCGTGCCAGTCCAAGAGACCCAGTACTTC. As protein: CASSHVVPVQETQYF.

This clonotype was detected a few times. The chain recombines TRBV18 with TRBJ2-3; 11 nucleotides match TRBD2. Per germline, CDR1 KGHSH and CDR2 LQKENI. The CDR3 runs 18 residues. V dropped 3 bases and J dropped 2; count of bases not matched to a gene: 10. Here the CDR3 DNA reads TGTGCCAGCTCACCGGCGGGACTAGCGGCAAGTCCCACAGATACGCAGTATTTT. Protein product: CASSPAGLAASPTDTQYF.

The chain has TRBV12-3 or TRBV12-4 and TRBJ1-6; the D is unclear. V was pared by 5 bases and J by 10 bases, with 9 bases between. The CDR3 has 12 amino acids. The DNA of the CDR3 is TGTGCCAGCAGTCCCCTCAGATCACCCCTCCACTTT. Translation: CASSPLRSPLHF.

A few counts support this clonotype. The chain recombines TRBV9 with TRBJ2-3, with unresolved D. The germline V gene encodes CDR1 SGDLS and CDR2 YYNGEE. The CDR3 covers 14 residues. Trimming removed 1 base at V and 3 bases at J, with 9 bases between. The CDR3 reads CASSVRPQTDTQYF. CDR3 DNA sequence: TGTGCCAGCAGCGTAAGACCTCAGACAGATACGCAGTATTTT.

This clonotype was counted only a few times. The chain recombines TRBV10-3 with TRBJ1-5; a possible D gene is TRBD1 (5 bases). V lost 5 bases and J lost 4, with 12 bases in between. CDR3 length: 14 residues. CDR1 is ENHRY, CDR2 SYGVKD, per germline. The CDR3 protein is CAISSGTENQPQHF. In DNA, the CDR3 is TGTGCCATCAGTTCCGGGACTGAGAATCAGCCCCAGCATTTT.

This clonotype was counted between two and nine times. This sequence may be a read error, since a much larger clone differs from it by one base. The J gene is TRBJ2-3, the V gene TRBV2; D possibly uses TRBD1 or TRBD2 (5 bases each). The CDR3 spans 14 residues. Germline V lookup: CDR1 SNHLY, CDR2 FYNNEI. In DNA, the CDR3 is TGTGCCAGCAGTTCCGGGACCACGGCAGAGACGCAGTATTTT. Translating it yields CASSSGTTAETQYF.

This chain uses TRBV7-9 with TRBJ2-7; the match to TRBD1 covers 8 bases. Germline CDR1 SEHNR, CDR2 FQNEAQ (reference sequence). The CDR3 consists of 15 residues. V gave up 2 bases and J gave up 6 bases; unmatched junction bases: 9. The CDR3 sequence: CASSLSGRGLIEQYF. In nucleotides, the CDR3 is TGTGCCAGCAGCTTATCGGGCAGGGGGCTTATCGAGCAGTACTTC.

The CDR3 DNA follows: TGTGCCAGCAGTCCGGGATACCGGGACAGGGGGCCTTACGAGCAGTACTTC. Translating it yields CASSPGYRDRGPYEQYF. The J gene is TRBJ2-4, the V gene TRBV12-3 or TRBV12-4, with TRBD1 identical over 12 bases. The tail of the sequence fits TRBJ2-7 better, so the J call may be wrong. The CDR3 is 17 residues long.

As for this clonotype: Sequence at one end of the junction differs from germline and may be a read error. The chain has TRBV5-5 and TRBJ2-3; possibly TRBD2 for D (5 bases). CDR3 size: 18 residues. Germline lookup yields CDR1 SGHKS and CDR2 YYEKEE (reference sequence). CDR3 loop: CASSLQSLPGASTDAQYF. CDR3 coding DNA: TGTGCCAGCAGCTTGCAAAGCCTCCCGGGTGCTAGCACAGATGCGCAGTATTTT. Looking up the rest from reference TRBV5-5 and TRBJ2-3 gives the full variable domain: DAGVTQSPTHLIKTRGQQVTLRCSPISGHKSVSWYQQVLGQGPQFIFQYYEKEERGRGNFPDRFSARQFPNYSSELNVNALLLGDSALYLCASSLQSLPGASTDAQYFGPGTRLTVL.

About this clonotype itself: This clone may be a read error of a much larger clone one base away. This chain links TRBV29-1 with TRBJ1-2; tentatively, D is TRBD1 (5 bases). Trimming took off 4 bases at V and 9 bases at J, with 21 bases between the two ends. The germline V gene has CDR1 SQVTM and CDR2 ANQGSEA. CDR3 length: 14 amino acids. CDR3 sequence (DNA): TGCAGCGTTGTTCCAACAGTTCTGGGGGTCAGCTACACCTTC. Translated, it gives CSVVPTVLGVSYTF.